These 6 T cell receptor beta chains were all obtained from the same sample, sequenced in a study of cytomegalovirus exposure and HLA in healthy donors (dated by TCRdb to 2016 to 2017). The library came from the immunoSEQ multiplex PCR assay. The multiplex PCR relied on a mix of 60 forward primers for TCR Vbeta segments and 13 reverse primers for TCR Jbeta segments. TCRdb retrieved this table from immuneACCESS and kept in-frame rearrangements only. Not all clones are present; in checked studies, unresolved V genes account for under half, and no reason is known for the remainder. The sample data list over 200,000 clones, and around 89% of these were observed just once. The ten largest clones represent around 1% of the sample. Sequenced sample: PBMCs. All receptors come from a woman between 18 and 29 years old in good health and CMV-seronegative.

This clone was observed a single time. The V gene is TRBV19, the J gene TRBJ1-1, with D hard to call. Germline loops: CDR1 LNHDA, CDR2 SQIVND (reference sequence). This CDR3 region has 13 residues. Deletions cut 5 bases from V and 7 bases from J, with 14 bases between. CDR3 in amino acids: CASSLALESEAFF. CDR3 bases: TGTGCCAGTAGTCTGGCTCTCGAAAGTGAAGCTTTCTTT.

The gene calls are TRBV7-9 and TRBJ1-2; D possibly corresponds to TRBD1 (5 bases). This CDR3 is 14 amino acids long. From germline, CDR1 is SEHNR and CDR2 FQNEAQ (reference sequence). Trimming left V 0 bases short and J 9 bases short, with 14 bases between. The CDR3 reads CASSLAPTVGSYTF. CDR3 sequence (DNA): TGTGCCAGCAGCTTAGCGCCGACAGTAGGTAGCTACACCTTC.

The gene calls are TRBV27 and TRBJ1-2; 12 nucleotides agree with TRBD1. V shed 7 bases and J 7 bases; nucleotides not matched to a gene: 7. The CDR3 is 14 residues long. CDR1 and CDR2 from the germline V gene are MNHEY and SMNVEV (reference sequence). CDR3 DNA sequence: TGTGCCAGCAAGGGACAGGGGGCTCGGGGTGGCTACACCTTC. It yields the protein CASKGQGARGGYTF.

This clone was seen only once. The gene calls are TRBV6-5 and TRBJ1-1; tentative D call: TRBD1 (5 bases). Per germline, CDR1 MNHEY and CDR2 SVGAGI. The CDR3 has 11 amino acids. With 10 bases removed from V and 9 bases from J, the gap between germline ends came to 15 bases. Here the CDR3 DNA reads TGTGCCACCGCGCTGGGGCTGAAAGCTTTCTTT. The encoded protein is CATALGLKAFF.

The J gene is TRBJ1-1, the V gene TRBV4-1; 8 nucleotides align to TRBD1. The CDR3 spans 16 residues. Unmatched junction bases numbered 6, after V lost 1 base and J lost 2 bases. CDR1 MGHRA and CDR2 YSYEKL come from the germline V gene. CDR3 in amino acids: CASSQVRQGANTEAFF. CDR3 DNA sequence: TGCGCCAGCAGCCAAGTGAGGCAGGGGGCAAACACTGAAGCTTTCTTT.

The chain couples TRBV14 to TRBJ1-1; D not certain. Germline lookup yields CDR1 SGHDN and CDR2 FVKESK. The CDR3 is made up of 16 amino acids. V lost 0 bases and J 6 bases, leaving 17 bases between the germline ends. This chain's CDR3 is CASSQDTGTNWAEAFF. The DNA for the CDR3 is TGTGCCAGCAGCCAAGATACGGGAACCAATTGGGCTGAAGCTTTCTTT.